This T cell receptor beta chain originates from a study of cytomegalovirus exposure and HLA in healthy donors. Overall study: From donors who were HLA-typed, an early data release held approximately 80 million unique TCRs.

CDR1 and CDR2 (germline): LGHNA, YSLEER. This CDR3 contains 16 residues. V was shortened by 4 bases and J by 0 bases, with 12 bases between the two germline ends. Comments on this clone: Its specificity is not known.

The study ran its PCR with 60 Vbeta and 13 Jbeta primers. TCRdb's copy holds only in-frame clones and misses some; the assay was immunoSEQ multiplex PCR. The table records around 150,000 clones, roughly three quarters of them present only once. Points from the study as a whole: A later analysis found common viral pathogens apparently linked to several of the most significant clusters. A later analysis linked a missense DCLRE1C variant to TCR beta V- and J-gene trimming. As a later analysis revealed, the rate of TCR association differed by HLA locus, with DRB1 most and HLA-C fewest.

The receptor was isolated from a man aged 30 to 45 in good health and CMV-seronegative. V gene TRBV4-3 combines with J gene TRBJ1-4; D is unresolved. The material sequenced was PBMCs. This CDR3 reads CASSPGSAATNEKLFF. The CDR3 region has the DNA TGCGCCAGCAGCCCAGGATCAGCAGCAACTAATGAAAAACTGTTTTTT.